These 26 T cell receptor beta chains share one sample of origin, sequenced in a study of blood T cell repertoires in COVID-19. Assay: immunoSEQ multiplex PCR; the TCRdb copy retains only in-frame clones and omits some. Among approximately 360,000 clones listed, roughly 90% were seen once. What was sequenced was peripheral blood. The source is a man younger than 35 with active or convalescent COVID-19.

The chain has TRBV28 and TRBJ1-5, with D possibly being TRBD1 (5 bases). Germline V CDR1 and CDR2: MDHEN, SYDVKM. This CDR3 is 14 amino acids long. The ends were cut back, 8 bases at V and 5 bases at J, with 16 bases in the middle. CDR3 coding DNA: TGTGCCAGCGTCTCGGGGGAGGGCTATCAGCCCCAGCATTTT. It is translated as CASVSGEGYQPQHF.

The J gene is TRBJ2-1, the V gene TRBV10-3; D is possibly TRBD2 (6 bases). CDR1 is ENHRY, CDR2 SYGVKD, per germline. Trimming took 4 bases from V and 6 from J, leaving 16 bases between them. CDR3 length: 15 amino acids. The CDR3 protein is CAISGVYQGGNEQFF. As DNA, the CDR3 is TGTGCCATCAGTGGGGTGTACCAGGGAGGCAATGAGCAGTTCTTC.

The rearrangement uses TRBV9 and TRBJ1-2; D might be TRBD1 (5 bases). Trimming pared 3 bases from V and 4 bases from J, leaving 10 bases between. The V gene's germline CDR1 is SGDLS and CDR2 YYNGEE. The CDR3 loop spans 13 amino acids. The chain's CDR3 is CASSAQGSYGYTF. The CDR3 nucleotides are TGTGCCAGCAGCGCTCAGGGTTCCTATGGCTACACCTTC.

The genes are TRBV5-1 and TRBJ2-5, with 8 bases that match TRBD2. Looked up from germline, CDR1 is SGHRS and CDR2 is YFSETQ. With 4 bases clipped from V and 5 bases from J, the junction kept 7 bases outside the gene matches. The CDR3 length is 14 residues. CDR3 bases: TGCGCCAGCAGCATCGGACTAGCCCGGGAGACCCAGTACTTC. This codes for CASSIGLARETQYF.

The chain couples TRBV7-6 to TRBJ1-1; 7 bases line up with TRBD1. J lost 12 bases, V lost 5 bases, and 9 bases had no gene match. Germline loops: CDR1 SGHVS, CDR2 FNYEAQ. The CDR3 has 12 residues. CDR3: CASSLNTGESFF. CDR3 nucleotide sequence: TGTGCCAGCAGCCTAAACACAGGGGAATCTTTCTTT. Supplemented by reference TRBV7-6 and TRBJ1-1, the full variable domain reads GAGVSQSPRYKVTKRGQDVALRCDPISGHVSLYWYRQALGQGPEFLTYFNYEAQQDKSGLPNDRFSAERPEGSISTLTIQRTEQRDSAMYRCASSLNTGESFFGQGTRLTVV.

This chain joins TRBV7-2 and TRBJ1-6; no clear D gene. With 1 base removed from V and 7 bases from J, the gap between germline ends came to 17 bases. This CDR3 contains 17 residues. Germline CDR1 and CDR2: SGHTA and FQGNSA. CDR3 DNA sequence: TGTGCCAGCAGCTTAGTTACTCCCCGGGAGGTAAATTCACCCCTCCACTTT. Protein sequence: CASSLVTPREVNSPLHF.

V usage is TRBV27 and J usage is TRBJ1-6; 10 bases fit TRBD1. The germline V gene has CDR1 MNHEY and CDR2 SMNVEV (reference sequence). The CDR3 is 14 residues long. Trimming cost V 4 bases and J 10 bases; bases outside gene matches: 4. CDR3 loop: CASSSDRGRSPLHF. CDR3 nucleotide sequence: TGTGCCAGCAGTTCCGACAGGGGGCGATCACCCCTCCACTTT.

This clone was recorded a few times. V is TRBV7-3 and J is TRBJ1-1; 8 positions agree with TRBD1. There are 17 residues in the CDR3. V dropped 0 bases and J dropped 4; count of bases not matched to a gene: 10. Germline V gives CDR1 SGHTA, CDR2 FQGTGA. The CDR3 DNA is TGTGCCAGCAGCTTAACTTCGCAGGGGGCGAGTCGCACTGAAGCTTTCTTT. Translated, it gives CASSLTSQGASRTEAFF. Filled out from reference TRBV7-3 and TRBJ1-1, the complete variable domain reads GAGVSQTPSNKVTEKGKYVELRCDPISGHTALYWYRQSLGQGPEFLIYFQGTGAADDSGLPNDRFFAVRPEGSVSTLKIQRTERGDSAVYLCASSLTSQGASRTEAFFGQGTRLTVV.

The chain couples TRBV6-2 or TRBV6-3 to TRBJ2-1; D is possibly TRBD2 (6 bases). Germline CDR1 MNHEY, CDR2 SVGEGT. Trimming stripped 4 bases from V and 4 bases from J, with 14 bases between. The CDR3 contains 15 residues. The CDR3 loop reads CASSSNVLAYNEQFF. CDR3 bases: TGTGCCAGCAGTTCTAACGTACTAGCATACAATGAGCAGTTCTTC.

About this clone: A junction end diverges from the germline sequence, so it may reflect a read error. CDR3: CASSLFPGQGLRDNVLTF. The CDR3 nucleotides are TGTGCCAGCAGTTTATTCCCAGGTCAGGGGCTTAGGGACAACGTGCTGACTTTC. The V and J genes are TRBV27 and TRBJ2-6; a possible D gene is TRBD1 (6 bases). CDR1 is MNHEY and CDR2 is SMNVEV in the germline V gene (reference sequence). The CDR3 contains 18 residues.

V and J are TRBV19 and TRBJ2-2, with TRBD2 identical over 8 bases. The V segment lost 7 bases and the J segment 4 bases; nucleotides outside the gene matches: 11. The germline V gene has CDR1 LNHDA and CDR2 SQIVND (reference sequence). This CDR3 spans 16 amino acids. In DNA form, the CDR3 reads TGTGCCAGTAATTTGGGTGGACTAGCAGGCACCGGGGAGCTGTTTTTT. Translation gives CASNLGGLAGTGELFF.

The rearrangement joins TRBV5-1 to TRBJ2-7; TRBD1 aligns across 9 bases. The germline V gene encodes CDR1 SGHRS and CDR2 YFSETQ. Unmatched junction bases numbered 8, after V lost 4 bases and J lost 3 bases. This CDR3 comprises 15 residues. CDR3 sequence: CASSPGTGYVYEQYF. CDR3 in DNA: TGCGCCAGCAGCCCCGGGACAGGGTATGTCTACGAGCAGTACTTC.

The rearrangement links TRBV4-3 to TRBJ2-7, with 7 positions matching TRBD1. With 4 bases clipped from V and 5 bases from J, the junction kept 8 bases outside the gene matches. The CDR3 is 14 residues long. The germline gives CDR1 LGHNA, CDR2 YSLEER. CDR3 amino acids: CASSPGQFIHEQYF. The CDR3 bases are TGCGCCAGCAGCCCGGGACAGTTTATCCACGAGCAGTACTTC.

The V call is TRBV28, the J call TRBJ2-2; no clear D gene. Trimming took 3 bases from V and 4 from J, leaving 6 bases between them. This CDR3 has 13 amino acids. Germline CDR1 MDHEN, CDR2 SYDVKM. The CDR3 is CASSFPSTGELFF. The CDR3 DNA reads TGTGCCAGCAGTTTCCCGTCCACCGGGGAGCTGTTTTTT.

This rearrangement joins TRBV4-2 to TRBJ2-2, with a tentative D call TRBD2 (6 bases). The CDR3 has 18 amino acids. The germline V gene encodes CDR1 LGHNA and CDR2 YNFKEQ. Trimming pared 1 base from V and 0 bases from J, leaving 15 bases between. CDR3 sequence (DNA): TGTGCCAGCAGCCAAGGTCGGGGCGGGGCCGCGAACACCGGGGAGCTGTTTTTT. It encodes CASSQGRGGAANTGELFF.

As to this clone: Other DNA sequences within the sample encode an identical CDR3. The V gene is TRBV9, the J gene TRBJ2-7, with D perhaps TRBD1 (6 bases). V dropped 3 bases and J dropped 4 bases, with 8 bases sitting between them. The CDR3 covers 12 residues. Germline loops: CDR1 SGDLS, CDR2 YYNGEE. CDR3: CASSATGYEQYF. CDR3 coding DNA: TGTGCCAGCAGCGCCACAGGGTACGAGCAGTACTTC.

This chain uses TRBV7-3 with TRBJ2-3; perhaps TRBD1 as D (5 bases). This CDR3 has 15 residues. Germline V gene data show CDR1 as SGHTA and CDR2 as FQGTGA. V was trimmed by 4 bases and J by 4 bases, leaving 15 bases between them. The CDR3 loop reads CASSSDGLGPDTQYF. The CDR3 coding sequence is TGTGCCAGCAGCTCGGACGGATTGGGGCCAGATACGCAGTATTTT.

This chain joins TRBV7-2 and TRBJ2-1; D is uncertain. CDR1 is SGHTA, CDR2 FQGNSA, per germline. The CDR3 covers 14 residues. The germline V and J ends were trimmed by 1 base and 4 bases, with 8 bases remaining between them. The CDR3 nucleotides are TGTGCCAGCAGCTTAGGACATTTTTACAATGAGCAGTTCTTC. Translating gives CASSLGHFYNEQFF.

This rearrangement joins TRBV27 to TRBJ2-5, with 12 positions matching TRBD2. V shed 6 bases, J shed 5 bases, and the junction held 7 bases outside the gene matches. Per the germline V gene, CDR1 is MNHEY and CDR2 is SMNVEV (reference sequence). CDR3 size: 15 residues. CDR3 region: CASSDPGLAGETQYF. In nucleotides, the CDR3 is TGTGCCAGCAGCGATCCGGGACTAGCGGGTGAGACCCAGTACTTC.

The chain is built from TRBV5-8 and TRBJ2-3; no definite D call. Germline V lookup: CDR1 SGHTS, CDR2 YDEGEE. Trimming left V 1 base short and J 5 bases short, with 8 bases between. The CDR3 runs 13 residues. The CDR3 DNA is TGTGCCAGCAGCTTGACCCGGAGAGATACGCAGTATTTT. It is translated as CASSLTRRDTQYF.

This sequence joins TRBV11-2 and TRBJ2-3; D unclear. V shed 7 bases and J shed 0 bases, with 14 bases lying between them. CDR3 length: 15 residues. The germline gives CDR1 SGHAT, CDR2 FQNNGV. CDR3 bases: TGTGCCAGCACCACTTCCTCTAGAAGCACAGATACGCAGTATTTT. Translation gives CASTTSSRSTDTQYF.

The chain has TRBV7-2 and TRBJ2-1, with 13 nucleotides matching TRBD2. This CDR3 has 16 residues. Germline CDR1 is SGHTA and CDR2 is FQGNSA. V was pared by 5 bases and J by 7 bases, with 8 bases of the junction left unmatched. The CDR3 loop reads CASSPRTSGGPNEQFF. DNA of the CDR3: TGTGCCAGCAGCCCGAGGACTAGCGGGGGTCCAAATGAGCAGTTCTTC.

CDR3 sequence reads: CASSPPSSGKGNEQFF. The CDR3 bases are TGTGCCAGCTCACCACCGTCTAGCGGAAAAGGCAATGAGCAGTTCTTC. The V call is TRBV18, the J call TRBJ2-1; TRBD2 matches at 7 bases. The V gene's germline CDR1 is KGHSH and CDR2 LQKENI. Trimming removed 0 bases from V and 6 bases from J; junction bases left unmatched: 8. The CDR3 is made up of 16 amino acids.

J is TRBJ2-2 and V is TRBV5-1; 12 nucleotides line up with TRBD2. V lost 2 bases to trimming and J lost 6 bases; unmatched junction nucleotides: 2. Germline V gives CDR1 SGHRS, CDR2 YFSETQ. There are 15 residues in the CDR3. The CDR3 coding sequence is TGCGCCAGCAGCTTCGGGACTAGCGGGTCCGGGGAGCTGTTTTTT. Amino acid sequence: CASSFGTSGSGELFF.

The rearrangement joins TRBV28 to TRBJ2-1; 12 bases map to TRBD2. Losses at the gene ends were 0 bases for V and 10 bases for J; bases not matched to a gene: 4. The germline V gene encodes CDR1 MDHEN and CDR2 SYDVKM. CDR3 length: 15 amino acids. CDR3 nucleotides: TGTGCCAGCAGTTTATGGCTAGCGGGGGGGAAGGAGCAGTTCTTC. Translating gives CASSLWLAGGKEQFF.

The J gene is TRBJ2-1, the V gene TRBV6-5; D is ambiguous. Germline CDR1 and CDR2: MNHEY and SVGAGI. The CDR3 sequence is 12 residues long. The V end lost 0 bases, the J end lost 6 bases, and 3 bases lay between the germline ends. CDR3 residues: CASSYSANEQFF. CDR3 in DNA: TGTGCCAGCAGTTACTCGGCCAATGAGCAGTTCTTC.